The 29 T cell receptor beta chains below come from one sample, sequenced in a study of control samples from healthy donors and cancer patients. Generated by immunoSEQ multiplex PCR, the TCRdb table keeps only in-frame clones and is missing some. This table holds around 140,000 clones, roughly nine tenths found once. The sample was blood. These receptors were taken from a man younger than 35 in good health.

This chain connects TRBV27 to TRBJ2-1; 8 positions agree with TRBD1. This CDR3 is built from 16 residues. V shed 5 bases and J 6 bases; nucleotides not matched to a gene: 12. Germline CDR1 reads MNHEY; CDR2 reads SMNVEV (reference sequence). In DNA, the CDR3 is TGTGCCAGCAGTAAGGACAGGGAGCTTTGGGCCAATGAGCAGTTCTTC. Translation gives CASSKDRELWANEQFF.

The J gene is TRBJ2-7, the V gene TRBV15; TRBD2 is a possible D gene (7 bases). The CDR3 length is 16 residues. Germline loops: CDR1 LNHNV, CDR2 YYDKDF (reference sequence). V lost 0 bases, J lost 3 bases, and 15 bases lay in between. This CDR3 reads CATSRDWGGGYYEQYF. The DNA of the CDR3 is TGTGCCACCAGCAGAGATTGGGGCGGGGGCTACTACGAGCAGTACTTC.

The chain carries TRBV5-6 and TRBJ2-4; the D gene is possibly TRBD2 (5 bases). This CDR3 spans 13 amino acids. Germline loops: CDR1 SGHDT, CDR2 YYEEEE. The germline V and J ends were trimmed by 4 bases and 8 bases, with 13 bases remaining between them. The CDR3 sequence: CASSRGAWDIQYF. The CDR3, as DNA: TGTGCCAGCAGCCGGGGTGCCTGGGACATTCAGTACTTC.

This clone appeared a few times. The rearrangement links TRBV28 to TRBJ1-6, with TRBD1 matching over 9 bases. This CDR3 comprises 18 residues. Unmatched junction bases numbered 10, after V lost 1 base and J lost 6 bases. The V gene's germline CDR1 is MDHEN and CDR2 SYDVKM. CDR3 sequence (DNA): TGTGCCAGCAGTTTATCTGGGGACAGGGAATTACTTAATTCACCCCTCCACTTT. Its translation: CASSLSGDRELLNSPLHF.

The chain links TRBV5-1 to TRBJ2-5; maybe TRBD1 (6 bases). CDR1 and CDR2 from the germline V gene are SGHRS and YFSETQ. Deletions cut 4 bases from V and 2 bases from J, with 24 bases between. The CDR3 extends over 18 amino acids. DNA of the CDR3: TGCGCCAGCAGCAGCCTGATAACCCCGGGACATAATCAAGAGACCCAGTACTTC. Translated: CASSSLITPGHNQETQYF. Combining the CDR3 with reference TRBV5-1 and TRBJ2-5 gives the whole variable domain KAGVTQTPRYLIKTRGQQVTLSCSPISGHRSVSWYQQTPGQGLQFLFEYFSETQRNKGNFPGRFSGRQFSNSRSEMNVSTLELGDSALYLCASSSLITPGHNQETQYFGPGTRLLVL.

J is TRBJ1-1 and V is TRBV6-6; 8 bases map to TRBD1. The CDR3 is 15 residues long. V lost 5 bases to trimming and J lost 3 bases; unmatched junction nucleotides: 8. In germline, CDR1 is MNHNY, CDR2 SVGAGI (reference sequence). CDR3 in DNA: TGTGCCAGCAGTCAACCCGGGACAGGAGACACTGAAGCTTTCTTT. It codes for CASSQPGTGDTEAFF.

This chain links TRBV27 with TRBJ2-5; the D is unclear. Trimming took off 6 bases at V and 4 bases at J, with 12 bases between the two ends. From germline, CDR1 is MNHEY and CDR2 SMNVEV (reference sequence). CDR3 length equals 13 residues. CDR3 bases: TGTGCCAGCAGCCACAATCCTATAGAGACCCAGTACTTC. Encoded protein: CASSHNPIETQYF.

This chain connects TRBV3-1 (or the pseudogene TRBV3-2) to TRBJ1-2, with TRBD1 matching 8 bases. This CDR3 is 15 amino acids long. Germline CDR1 reads LGHDT; CDR2 reads YNNKEL (reference sequence). Unmatched junction bases numbered 8, after V lost 4 bases and J lost 4 bases. CDR3 nucleotide sequence: TGTGCCAGCAGCCTCCAACCGGGGACAGGCTATGGCTACACCTTC. Amino acid sequence: CASSLQPGTGYGYTF.

A single count supports this clone. The chain joins TRBV19 to TRBJ2-7, with 10 bases lining up with TRBD1. CDR3 length: 15 residues. The junction had 7 bases not matched to a gene; V was cut back by 5 bases and J by 3 bases. CDR1 and CDR2 (germline): LNHDA, SQIVND (reference sequence). The CDR3 is CASSPTGTGVYEQYF. CDR3 nucleotide sequence: TGTGCCAGTAGTCCCACCGGGACAGGGGTCTACGAGCAGTACTTC.

This sequence joins TRBV10-3 and TRBJ1-3; D not certain. There are 17 residues in the CDR3. V lost 10 bases and J 0 bases, leaving 22 bases between the germline ends. The V gene's germline CDR1 is ENHRY and CDR2 SYGVKD. CDR3 loop: CATQMSGASNSGNTIYF. The CDR3 region has the DNA TGTGCCACCCAAATGTCTGGAGCCTCAAACTCTGGAAACACCATATATTTT.

This chain uses TRBV5-1 with TRBJ1-6; maybe TRBD1 (6 bases). Per the germline V gene, CDR1 is SGHRS and CDR2 is YFSETQ. The CDR3 contains 15 residues. V was cut by 4 bases and J by 5 bases, with 13 bases left in between. The CDR3 loop is CASSPLGGHNSPLHF. DNA for the CDR3: TGCGCCAGCAGCCCGTTGGGGGGCCATAATTCACCCCTCCACTTT.

CDR3 region: CSVEYLRTASNYGYTF. For the CDR3, the DNA is TGCAGCGTTGAATACCTCCGGACCGCATCAAACTATGGCTACACCTTC. The chain joins TRBV29-1 to TRBJ1-2; unclear D gene. Trimming stripped 2 bases from V and 2 bases from J, with 18 bases between. CDR3 length: 16 amino acids. The germline V gene has CDR1 SQVTM and CDR2 ANQGSEA. Full variable domain (remainder filled in from reference TRBV29-1 and TRBJ1-2): SAVISQKPSRDICQRGTSLTIQCQVDSQVTMMFWYRQQPGQSLTLIATANQGSEATYESGFVIDKFPISRPNLTFSTLTVSNMSPEDSSIYLCSVEYLRTASNYGYTFGSGTRLTVV.

The CDR3 DNA reads as TGTGCCAGCAGTTACTCGGACGACAGGCCCTATGGCTACACCTTC. Its protein product is CASSYSDDRPYGYTF. The V and J genes are TRBV6-5 and TRBJ1-2, with D possibly matching TRBD1 (6 bases). The germline V and J ends were trimmed by 0 bases and 4 bases, with 12 bases remaining between them. In germline, CDR1 is MNHEY, CDR2 SVGAGI. This CDR3 contains 15 residues.

The chain is built from TRBV5-1 and TRBJ1-2, with TRBD1 matching over 7 bases. The V and J ends lost 3 bases and 2 bases, in that order; junction bases with no gene match: 10. Per germline, CDR1 SGHRS and CDR2 YFSETQ. The CDR3 length is 16 residues. CDR3 amino acids: CASSSSGGGANYGYTF. CDR3 bases: TGCGCCAGCAGCTCCTCGGGAGGGGGCGCGAACTATGGCTACACCTTC.

V is TRBV19 and J is TRBJ1-2; possibly TRBD1 for D (6 bases). This CDR3 comprises 14 residues. The germline CDR1 and CDR2 sequences are LNHDA and SQIVND (reference sequence). Trimming stripped 5 bases from V and 4 bases from J, with 14 bases between. Here the CDR3 reads CASSPGTNSYGYTF. The CDR3 nucleotides are TGTGCCAGTAGTCCAGGGACAAACAGCTATGGCTACACCTTC.

V usage is TRBV19 and J usage is TRBJ2-3; 11 positions agree with TRBD2. Germline values: CDR1 LNHDA, CDR2 SQIVND (reference sequence). V was pared by 5 bases and J by 4 bases, with 2 bases of the junction left unmatched. The CDR3 has 14 residues. As DNA, the CDR3 is TGTGCCAGTAGTGGGACTAGCGGTGCAGATACGCAGTATTTT. It is translated as CASSGTSGADTQYF.

The V and J genes are TRBV10-3 and TRBJ1-2; possible D gene TRBD1, 5 bases. CDR3 length: 13 amino acids. In germline, CDR1 is ENHRY, CDR2 SYGVKD. V shed 10 bases and J shed 0 bases, with 12 bases lying between them. CDR3 sequence (DNA): TGTGCCACCCGGGACCGAGCTAACTATGGCTACACCTTC. This codes for CATRDRANYGYTF.

The chain employs TRBV3-1 (or the pseudogene TRBV3-2) and TRBJ1-2, with D hard to call. The length of the CDR3 is 14 residues. The germline CDR1 and CDR2 sequences are LGHDT and YNNKEL (reference sequence). The ends were cut back, 1 base at V and 5 bases at J, with 11 bases in the middle. The CDR3 bases are TGTGCCAGCAGCCAAGCCCTACAAGGTTATGGCTACACCTTC. Amino acids: CASSQALQGYGYTF.

V is TRBV19 and J is TRBJ1-5; 8 bases fit TRBD1. The V and J ends lost 6 bases and 6 bases, in that order; junction bases with no gene match: 1. This CDR3 spans 12 amino acids. Germline V gene data show CDR1 as LNHDA and CDR2 as SQIVND (reference sequence). In nucleotides, the CDR3 is TGTGCCAGTAGGGACAGGGTTCAGCCCCAGCATTTT. The encoded protein is CASRDRVQPQHF. The full variable domain, rest sourced from reference TRBV19 and TRBJ1-5, is DGGITQSPKYLFRKEGQNVTLSCEQNLNHDAMYWYRQDPGQGLRLIYYSQIVNDFQKGDIAEGYSVSREKKESFPLTVTSAQKNPTAFYLCASRDRVQPQHFGDGTRLSIL.

This rearrangement joins TRBV3-1 (or the pseudogene TRBV3-2) to TRBJ2-3; 8 bases map to TRBD2. Germline V gives CDR1 LGHDT, CDR2 YNNKEL (reference sequence). The CDR3 loop spans 15 amino acids. J gave up 8 bases and V 0 bases, and 7 bases lay outside the gene matches. The CDR3 sequence: CASSQDGGGHRTQYF. DNA of the CDR3: TGTGCCAGCAGCCAAGACGGGGGGGGCCACCGTACGCAGTATTTT.

The CDR3: CASSLQVVATEAFF. As DNA, the CDR3 is TGTGCCAGCAGCTTACAGGTGGTCGCCACTGAAGCTTTCTTT. The genes are TRBV7-2 and TRBJ1-1, with unresolved D. CDR1 is SGHTA, CDR2 FQGNSA, per germline. CDR3 length: 14 residues. V lost 2 bases, J lost 4 bases, and 11 bases lay in between.

The V and J genes are TRBV7-2 and TRBJ2-2, with D possibly TRBD1 on 6 matching bases. The germline gives CDR1 SGHTA, CDR2 FQGNSA. The CDR3 sequence is 16 residues long. Trimming pared 4 bases from V and 2 bases from J, leaving 14 bases between. CDR3 in amino acids: CASSSAGTPNTGELFF. The CDR3 nucleotides read TGTGCCAGCAGCTCCGCCGGGACACCAAACACCGGGGAGCTGTTTTTT.

This clone was seen once. The genes are TRBV9 and TRBJ1-4; D ambiguous. This CDR3 has 14 amino acids. V was trimmed by 2 bases and J by 6 bases, leaving 11 bases between them. Per the germline V gene, CDR1 is SGDLS and CDR2 is YYNGEE. CDR3 in DNA: TGTGCCAGCAGCGTCGATAGGGCGGATGAAAAACTGTTTTTT. Protein product: CASSVDRADEKLFF.

This chain's CDR3 is CASSLVGTETQYF. For the CDR3, the DNA is TGTGCCAGCAGCTTGGTTGGGACAGAGACCCAGTACTTC. The chain couples TRBV5-4 to TRBJ2-5; D is perhaps TRBD1 or TRBD2 (5 bases each). The V gene lost 0 bases and the J gene lost 4 bases, with 7 bases spanning the gap. The CDR3 totals 13 residues. Germline V gene sequence: CDR1 SGHNT, CDR2 YYREEE (reference sequence). Using reference TRBV5-4 and TRBJ2-5 for the parts outside the CDR3, the full variable domain is ETGVTQSPTHLIKTRGQQVTLRCSSQSGHNTVSWYQQALGQGPQFIFQYYREEENGRGNFPPRFSGLQFPNYSSELNVNALELDDSALYLCASSLVGTETQYFGPGTRLLVL.

The V and J genes are TRBV7-6 and TRBJ2-7; 11 bases are shared with TRBD1. With V trimmed by 3 bases and J by 2 bases, 3 bases remained unmatched. The germline CDR1 and CDR2 sequences are SGHVS and FNYEAQ. This CDR3 comprises 15 residues. CDR3 residues: CASSLGGQGAYEQYF. DNA for the CDR3: TGTGCCAGCAGCTTGGGGGGACAGGGGGCCTACGAGCAGTACTTC.

The table lists this clone with a few counts. This rearrangement joins TRBV10-1 to TRBJ2-3; no reliable D call. Germline CDR1 reads WNHNN; CDR2 reads SYGVQD (reference sequence). The V end was cut by 4 bases, the J end by 2 bases, with 7 bases between. CDR3 size: 13 residues. The CDR3 sequence is CASSVDLTDTQYF. CDR3 bases: TGCGCCAGCAGTGTTGACCTCACAGATACGCAGTATTTT.

The J gene is TRBJ2-3, the V gene TRBV16; D not certain. Germline CDR1 and CDR2: KGHSY and FQNENV. Trimming stripped 2 bases from V and 6 bases from J, with 9 bases between. This CDR3 region has 13 residues. The CDR3 spells CASSQGYGDTQYF. The DNA for the CDR3 is TGTGCCAGCAGCCAAGGTTACGGGGATACGCAGTATTTT.

The V call is TRBV10-1, the J call TRBJ2-7; no clear D gene. The V end was cut by 3 bases, the J end by 2 bases, with 11 bases between. The germline gives CDR1 WNHNN, CDR2 SYGVQD (reference sequence). This CDR3 contains 14 residues. The CDR3 spells CASSDSPAAYEQYF. The CDR3 nucleotides read TGCGCCAGCAGTGATTCACCCGCGGCCTACGAGCAGTACTTC.

V and J are TRBV19 and TRBJ1-2; TRBD1 matches at 8 bases. The ends lost 5 bases at V and 4 bases at J; junction bases unmatched: 12. The CDR3 totals 16 residues. The germline V gene encodes CDR1 LNHDA and CDR2 SQIVND (reference sequence). CDR3 residues: CASSGVRGQDSYGYTF. The CDR3 nucleotides read TGTGCCAGTAGTGGGGTCAGGGGACAGGATTCCTATGGCTACACCTTC.